This T cell receptor (beta chain) was documented in a study of blood T cell repertoires in COVID-19 (dated by TCRdb to 2019 to 2021). In the study overall: Samples covering the acute and convalescent phases of COVID-19 were provided by collaborators in the United States, Italy and Spain. Deeply sampled blood TCRbeta repertoires from subjects exposed to, actively infected with, or recovered from COVID-19 were included in the dataset. The material from the prospective study consisted of cDNA or gDNA derived from T cells, B-cell-depleted T cells, or PBMCs. Where available, HLA class I and class II types were taken from metadata supplied by the sample provider and were not determined by assay-based typing. The sample metadata nearly always contained a de-identified subject ID, COVID-19 status, age in years and sex. Samples were obtained from the ongoing ImmuneRACE study (first 160 participants) and from about 1,300 subjects provided by 6 global collaborators. The repertoires were released in a freely available public database meant as a resource for research on the immune response to SARS-CoV-2. Study-level results and caveats: The quantity of clinical and demographic metadata differed by source and by participant and was supplied without curation.

CDR1 and CDR2 are drawn from the germline V gene (reference sequence): LGHDT, YNNKEL. Including cysteine and phenylalanine, the CDR3 has 16 amino acids. Only the CDR3 DNA stays, 48 bases, in frame from base 1. Deletion took 1 base off V and 4 bases off J, with a span of 14 bases between the germline ends. TCRbeta CDR3 regions were amplified from genomic DNA by means of the immunoSEQ Assay, a bias-controlled multiplex PCR. In the authors' own workflow: Within the assay, amplification of reference gene primers was used to estimate how many nucleated cells each sample contained. To quantify the absolute abundance of each unique TCRbeta CDR3 rearrangement, sequence reads were collapsed and filtered. For each sample, productive Simpson clonality was calculated as the square root of Simpson's diversity index across productive rearrangements. Drawn from immuneACCESS, this table holds only the in-frame rearrangements with V and J called that TCRdb kept. Clones are partly lost; checked studies trace under half to an unresolved V gene and leave the rest unexplained. V, J and clone size are taken as reported in that table, and D and trimming were inferred from the DNA itself. For this sample the table gives 190,000 or so clones, of which around 94% were detected only once. The biggest ten clones account for 0.76% of the sample.

As regards this clone: The clone's antigen remains unknown. Base qualities are missing; no much larger clone stands one base away.

One collaborating source in Seattle enrolled patients during active infection and followed them longitudinally through the course of disease. Collaborating institutions collected whole blood in K2EDTA tubes following their own protocols. For TCRbeta analysis, collaborators shipped samples in one of three forms: frozen whole blood, isolated PBMCs, or DNA extracted from either of those sample types. The receptor's source is a man aged 30-40 years with COVID-19, enrolled during active disease. Sequenced: peripheral blood. The chain is assembled from TRBV3-1 (or the pseudogene TRBV3-2) and TRBJ2-1; D gene: possibly TRBD2, on 7 matching bases. The nucleotide sequence reads TGTGCCAGCAGCCAAGTCCTGGCGGGGGCGTACAATGAGCAGTTCTTC. The resulting protein is CASSQVLAGAYNEQFF.